This T cell receptor (delta chain) was recovered during a study of γδ T cells in repeated Plasmodium falciparum infection. CDR1 and CDR2 from the germline V gene are TSWWSYY and QGS. Trimming removed 2 bases from V and 0 bases from J; junction bases left unmatched: 17. The CDR3 runs 20 residues. With CATT, TCRdb re-called clones from the multiplex PCR reads. In the table there are 45,000 to 60,000 delta-chain clones, roughly 1.9% of which are singletons. This clone has ten or more counts. Other DNA sequences in the sample encode the same CDR3. Bulk repertoires came from Vgamma9/Vdelta2+ or Vdelta2-negative gammadelta T cells flow-sorted from PBMC.

The gene calls are TRDV1 and TRDJ1; TRDD3 matches 8 bases. The sequence derives from a pool of human donors (malaria-infected and uninfected, not separated). The sample was gamma-delta T cells from blood. CDR3 in DNA: TGTGCTCTTGGGGAATATCACGCCGGGGGATATAAGCCGTACACCGATAAACTCATCTTT. This codes for CALGEYHAGGYKPYTDKLIF.